These 20 T cell receptor beta chains came from one sample sequenced in a study of blood T cell repertoires in COVID-19. The protocol was immunoSEQ multiplex PCR, while the TCRdb copy is restricted to in-frame clones and leaves out a portion. The data contain around 200,000 clones, roughly nine tenths of them singletons. Sample: peripheral blood. Receptor source: a man aged 70 or older with active or convalescent COVID-19.

This chain uses TRBV5-4 with TRBJ2-3, with a possible D match to TRBD1 (5 bases). Looked up from germline, CDR1 is SGHNT and CDR2 is YYREEE (reference sequence). Between the trimmed V and J ends, which lost 4 bases and 2 bases, there was a span of 14 bases. This CDR3 is 15 amino acids long. The DNA for the CDR3 is TGTGCCAGCAGCCCCAAGGCAGGGAACACAGATACGCAGTATTTT. Its translation is CASSPKAGNTDTQYF. The full variable domain, in which reference TRBV5-4 and TRBJ2-3 provide the parts outside the CDR3, is ETGVTQSPTHLIKTRGQQVTLRCSSQSGHNTVSWYQQALGQGPQFIFQYYREEENGRGNFPPRFSGLQFPNYSSELNVNALELDDSALYLCASSPKAGNTDTQYFGPGTRLTVL.

The chain links TRBV18 to TRBJ1-2, with TRBD1 as a possible D gene (6 bases). This CDR3 has 14 residues. The V and J ends lost 5 bases and 8 bases respectively, with 18 bases between them. CDR1 is KGHSH and CDR2 is LQKENI in the germline V gene. CDR3: CASSMTGKARGYTF. DNA of the CDR3: TGTGCCAGCTCAATGACAGGAAAGGCGCGAGGCTACACCTTC.

V usage is TRBV4-1 and J usage is TRBJ2-5, with 7 bases identical to TRBD1. V dropped 5 bases and J dropped 1; count of bases not matched to a gene: 13. CDR1 MGHRA and CDR2 YSYEKL come from the germline V gene. CDR3 size: 17 residues. Written as DNA, the CDR3 is TGCGCCAGCAGCTTAAGACCTACCCGGGACAGCCAAGAGACCCAGTACTTC. Amino acid sequence: CASSLRPTRDSQETQYF.

This rearrangement joins TRBV19 to TRBJ1-2; 8 nucleotides agree with TRBD1. The CDR3 sequence is 15 residues long. Germline CDR1 and CDR2: LNHDA and SQIVND (reference sequence). The trim removed 5 bases at V and 4 bases at J, leaving 9 bases unmatched. The CDR3 DNA is TGTGCCAGTAGTCCAGGACAGGGAGGGTTCTATGGCTACACCTTC. As protein: CASSPGQGGFYGYTF. Full variable domain (rest looked up from reference TRBV19 and TRBJ1-2): DGGITQSPKYLFRKEGQNVTLSCEQNLNHDAMYWYRQDPGQGLRLIYYSQIVNDFQKGDIAEGYSVSREKKESFPLTVTSAQKNPTAFYLCASSPGQGGFYGYTFGSGTRLTVV.

The V and J genes are TRBV14 and TRBJ1-5; D is undetermined. The CDR3 sequence is 13 residues long. V lost 6 bases to trimming and J lost 0 bases, with 6 bases between them. Germline values: CDR1 SGHDN, CDR2 FVKESK. CDR3 protein: CASSSYSNQPQHF. The CDR3 coding sequence is TGTGCCAGCAGTTCTTATAGCAATCAGCCCCAGCATTTT. The whole variable domain, remainder taken from reference TRBV14 and TRBJ1-5, is EAGVTQFPSHSVIEKGQTVTLRCDPISGHDNLYWYRRVMGKEIKFLLHFVKESKQDESGMPNNRFLAERTGGTYSTLKVQPAELEDSGVYFCASSSYSNQPQHFGDGTRLSIL.

This clone was counted once. The chain links TRBV29-1 to TRBJ1-1; 8 bases fit TRBD1. V was clipped by 7 bases and J by 7 bases; unmatched bases: 11. This CDR3 contains 13 residues. In germline, CDR1 is SQVTM, CDR2 ANQGSEA. CDR3 protein: CSGGGQVEGEAFF. CDR3 DNA: TGCAGCGGGGGGGGACAGGTGGAGGGTGAAGCTTTCTTT.

The genes are TRBV7-9 and TRBJ2-1, with 12 positions matching TRBD2. From germline, CDR1 is SEHNR and CDR2 FQNEAQ (reference sequence). V was pared by 4 bases and J by 8 bases, with 9 bases of the junction left unmatched. The length of the CDR3 is 16 residues. As DNA, the CDR3 is TGTGCCAGCAGCTCCCTAGCGGGAGGGCGGATCGATGAGCAGTTCTTC. As protein: CASSSLAGGRIDEQFF.

The rearrangement uses TRBV5-6 and TRBJ1-2; D is ambiguous. The germline gives CDR1 SGHDT, CDR2 YYEEEE. The CDR3 totals 14 residues. V gave up 1 base and J gave up 0 bases, with 7 bases separating them. As DNA, the CDR3 is TGTGCCAGCAGCTTGCCGGGTACTAACTATGGCTACACCTTC. Translation gives CASSLPGTNYGYTF.

The chain recombines TRBV7-2 with TRBJ1-2; D may be TRBD1 (5 bases). Between the trimmed V and J ends, which lost 1 base and 5 bases, there was a span of 14 bases. This CDR3 contains 15 residues. Germline loops: CDR1 SGHTA, CDR2 FQGNSA. The CDR3 loop is CASSLVAGKGYGYTF. The CDR3 nucleotides read TGTGCCAGCAGCTTAGTGGCAGGGAAAGGGTATGGCTACACCTTC.

The chain carries TRBV7-6 and TRBJ1-5; D call uncertain. Trimming pared 5 bases from V and 4 bases from J, leaving 21 bases between. Germline V gene sequence: CDR1 SGHVS, CDR2 FNYEAQ. The CDR3 covers 17 residues. CDR3 loop: CASSHDPVRPRNQPQHF. The CDR3 DNA reads as TGTGCCAGCAGCCATGATCCGGTTCGACCTAGGAATCAGCCCCAGCATTTT.

The chain is built from TRBV6-5 and TRBJ2-3, with TRBD2 as a possible D gene (6 bases). CDR1 is MNHEY and CDR2 is SVGAGI in the germline V gene. CDR3 size: 14 residues. V shed 6 bases and J shed 4 bases, with 14 bases lying between them. DNA for the CDR3: TGTGCCAGCAGGCGGAGGAGGGAATCAGATACGCAGTATTTT. Translating it yields CASRRRRESDTQYF.

The rearrangement joins TRBV7-9 to TRBJ1-2; D may be TRBD1 (5 bases). This CDR3 has 15 amino acids. Trimming pared 2 bases from V and 7 bases from J, leaving 17 bases between. Per the germline V gene, CDR1 is SEHNR and CDR2 is FQNEAQ (reference sequence). CDR3 sequence reads: CASSLSDSISGGYTF. CDR3 bases: TGTGCCAGCAGCTTATCCGACAGTATTAGTGGTGGCTACACCTTC.

Concerning this clone: Germline and junction disagree at one end, which may indicate a read error. The rearrangement links TRBV6-5 to TRBJ2-2; D is possibly TRBD2 (6 bases). The CDR3 covers 15 residues. Germline lookup yields CDR1 MNHEY and CDR2 SVGAGI. The CDR3 DNA sequence: TGTGCCAGCAGTTACAGTCGGGGGAACGCCGGGGAGCTGTTTTTT. Its translation is CASSYSRGNAGELFF.

J is TRBJ2-7 and V is TRBV28; TRBD2 matches 9 bases. The length of the CDR3 is 18 residues. Unmatched junction bases numbered 16, after V lost 5 bases and J lost 2 bases. Germline-derived CDR1 and CDR2 are MDHEN and SYDVKM. In DNA form, the CDR3 reads TGTGCCAGCAGTCATTCCATCTTTAGCGGGAGTGGCGCCTACGAGCAGTACTTC. Amino acid sequence: CASSHSIFSGSGAYEQYF.

This chain links TRBV6-2 or TRBV6-3 with TRBJ1-1, with TRBD1 as a possible D gene (5 bases). Looked up from germline, CDR1 is MNHEY and CDR2 is SVGEGT. V was trimmed by 5 bases and J by 4 bases, leaving 14 bases between them. There are 14 residues in the CDR3. The CDR3 sequence: CASSLSPGRTEAFF. In DNA, the CDR3 is TGTGCCAGCAGTCTTAGTCCAGGGCGCACTGAAGCTTTCTTT.

The rearrangement links TRBV28 to TRBJ1-5, with TRBD1 as a possible D gene (6 bases). CDR3 length: 14 amino acids. V was pared by 4 bases and J by 3 bases, with 10 bases between. Germline CDR1 MDHEN, CDR2 SYDVKM. The CDR3 here is CASSSTGYNQPQHF. The CDR3 DNA is TGTGCCAGCAGTTCTACAGGGTACAATCAGCCCCAGCATTTT.

This chain uses TRBV6-5 with TRBJ1-2; D unresolved. Germline values: CDR1 MNHEY, CDR2 SVGAGI. The CDR3 is made up of 13 amino acids. Trimming cost V 8 bases and J 4 bases, with 14 bases left between them. The CDR3 region is CASLIVRGYGYTF. The DNA for the CDR3 is TGTGCCAGCCTCATCGTGCGTGGCTATGGCTACACCTTC.

The chain carries TRBV14 and TRBJ2-3, with unresolved D. V lost 2 bases and J 2 bases, leaving 14 bases between the germline ends. Germline CDR1 SGHDN, CDR2 FVKESK. The CDR3 loop spans 16 amino acids. CDR3 protein: CASSQWIEQNTDTQYF. DNA for the CDR3: TGTGCCAGCAGCCAATGGATCGAACAGAACACAGATACGCAGTATTTT.

The genes are TRBV19 and TRBJ1-2; 7 bases line up with TRBD1. Per the germline V gene, CDR1 is LNHDA and CDR2 is SQIVND (reference sequence). J lost 5 bases, V lost 5 bases, and 8 bases had no gene match. The CDR3 covers 14 residues. CDR3 loop: CASSSTGTAYGYTF. DNA for the CDR3: TGTGCCAGTAGTTCTACGGGGACAGCGTATGGCTACACCTTC.

This chain joins TRBV6-1 and TRBJ2-7; TRBD1 matches at 8 bases. Germline-derived CDR1 and CDR2 are MNHNS and SASEGT. V was clipped by 1 base and J by 0 bases; unmatched bases: 2. CDR3 length: 15 residues. In DNA form, the CDR3 reads TGTGCCAGCAGTGAAGTTACAGGGGGCTCCTACGAGCAGTACTTC. Protein sequence: CASSEVTGGSYEQYF.